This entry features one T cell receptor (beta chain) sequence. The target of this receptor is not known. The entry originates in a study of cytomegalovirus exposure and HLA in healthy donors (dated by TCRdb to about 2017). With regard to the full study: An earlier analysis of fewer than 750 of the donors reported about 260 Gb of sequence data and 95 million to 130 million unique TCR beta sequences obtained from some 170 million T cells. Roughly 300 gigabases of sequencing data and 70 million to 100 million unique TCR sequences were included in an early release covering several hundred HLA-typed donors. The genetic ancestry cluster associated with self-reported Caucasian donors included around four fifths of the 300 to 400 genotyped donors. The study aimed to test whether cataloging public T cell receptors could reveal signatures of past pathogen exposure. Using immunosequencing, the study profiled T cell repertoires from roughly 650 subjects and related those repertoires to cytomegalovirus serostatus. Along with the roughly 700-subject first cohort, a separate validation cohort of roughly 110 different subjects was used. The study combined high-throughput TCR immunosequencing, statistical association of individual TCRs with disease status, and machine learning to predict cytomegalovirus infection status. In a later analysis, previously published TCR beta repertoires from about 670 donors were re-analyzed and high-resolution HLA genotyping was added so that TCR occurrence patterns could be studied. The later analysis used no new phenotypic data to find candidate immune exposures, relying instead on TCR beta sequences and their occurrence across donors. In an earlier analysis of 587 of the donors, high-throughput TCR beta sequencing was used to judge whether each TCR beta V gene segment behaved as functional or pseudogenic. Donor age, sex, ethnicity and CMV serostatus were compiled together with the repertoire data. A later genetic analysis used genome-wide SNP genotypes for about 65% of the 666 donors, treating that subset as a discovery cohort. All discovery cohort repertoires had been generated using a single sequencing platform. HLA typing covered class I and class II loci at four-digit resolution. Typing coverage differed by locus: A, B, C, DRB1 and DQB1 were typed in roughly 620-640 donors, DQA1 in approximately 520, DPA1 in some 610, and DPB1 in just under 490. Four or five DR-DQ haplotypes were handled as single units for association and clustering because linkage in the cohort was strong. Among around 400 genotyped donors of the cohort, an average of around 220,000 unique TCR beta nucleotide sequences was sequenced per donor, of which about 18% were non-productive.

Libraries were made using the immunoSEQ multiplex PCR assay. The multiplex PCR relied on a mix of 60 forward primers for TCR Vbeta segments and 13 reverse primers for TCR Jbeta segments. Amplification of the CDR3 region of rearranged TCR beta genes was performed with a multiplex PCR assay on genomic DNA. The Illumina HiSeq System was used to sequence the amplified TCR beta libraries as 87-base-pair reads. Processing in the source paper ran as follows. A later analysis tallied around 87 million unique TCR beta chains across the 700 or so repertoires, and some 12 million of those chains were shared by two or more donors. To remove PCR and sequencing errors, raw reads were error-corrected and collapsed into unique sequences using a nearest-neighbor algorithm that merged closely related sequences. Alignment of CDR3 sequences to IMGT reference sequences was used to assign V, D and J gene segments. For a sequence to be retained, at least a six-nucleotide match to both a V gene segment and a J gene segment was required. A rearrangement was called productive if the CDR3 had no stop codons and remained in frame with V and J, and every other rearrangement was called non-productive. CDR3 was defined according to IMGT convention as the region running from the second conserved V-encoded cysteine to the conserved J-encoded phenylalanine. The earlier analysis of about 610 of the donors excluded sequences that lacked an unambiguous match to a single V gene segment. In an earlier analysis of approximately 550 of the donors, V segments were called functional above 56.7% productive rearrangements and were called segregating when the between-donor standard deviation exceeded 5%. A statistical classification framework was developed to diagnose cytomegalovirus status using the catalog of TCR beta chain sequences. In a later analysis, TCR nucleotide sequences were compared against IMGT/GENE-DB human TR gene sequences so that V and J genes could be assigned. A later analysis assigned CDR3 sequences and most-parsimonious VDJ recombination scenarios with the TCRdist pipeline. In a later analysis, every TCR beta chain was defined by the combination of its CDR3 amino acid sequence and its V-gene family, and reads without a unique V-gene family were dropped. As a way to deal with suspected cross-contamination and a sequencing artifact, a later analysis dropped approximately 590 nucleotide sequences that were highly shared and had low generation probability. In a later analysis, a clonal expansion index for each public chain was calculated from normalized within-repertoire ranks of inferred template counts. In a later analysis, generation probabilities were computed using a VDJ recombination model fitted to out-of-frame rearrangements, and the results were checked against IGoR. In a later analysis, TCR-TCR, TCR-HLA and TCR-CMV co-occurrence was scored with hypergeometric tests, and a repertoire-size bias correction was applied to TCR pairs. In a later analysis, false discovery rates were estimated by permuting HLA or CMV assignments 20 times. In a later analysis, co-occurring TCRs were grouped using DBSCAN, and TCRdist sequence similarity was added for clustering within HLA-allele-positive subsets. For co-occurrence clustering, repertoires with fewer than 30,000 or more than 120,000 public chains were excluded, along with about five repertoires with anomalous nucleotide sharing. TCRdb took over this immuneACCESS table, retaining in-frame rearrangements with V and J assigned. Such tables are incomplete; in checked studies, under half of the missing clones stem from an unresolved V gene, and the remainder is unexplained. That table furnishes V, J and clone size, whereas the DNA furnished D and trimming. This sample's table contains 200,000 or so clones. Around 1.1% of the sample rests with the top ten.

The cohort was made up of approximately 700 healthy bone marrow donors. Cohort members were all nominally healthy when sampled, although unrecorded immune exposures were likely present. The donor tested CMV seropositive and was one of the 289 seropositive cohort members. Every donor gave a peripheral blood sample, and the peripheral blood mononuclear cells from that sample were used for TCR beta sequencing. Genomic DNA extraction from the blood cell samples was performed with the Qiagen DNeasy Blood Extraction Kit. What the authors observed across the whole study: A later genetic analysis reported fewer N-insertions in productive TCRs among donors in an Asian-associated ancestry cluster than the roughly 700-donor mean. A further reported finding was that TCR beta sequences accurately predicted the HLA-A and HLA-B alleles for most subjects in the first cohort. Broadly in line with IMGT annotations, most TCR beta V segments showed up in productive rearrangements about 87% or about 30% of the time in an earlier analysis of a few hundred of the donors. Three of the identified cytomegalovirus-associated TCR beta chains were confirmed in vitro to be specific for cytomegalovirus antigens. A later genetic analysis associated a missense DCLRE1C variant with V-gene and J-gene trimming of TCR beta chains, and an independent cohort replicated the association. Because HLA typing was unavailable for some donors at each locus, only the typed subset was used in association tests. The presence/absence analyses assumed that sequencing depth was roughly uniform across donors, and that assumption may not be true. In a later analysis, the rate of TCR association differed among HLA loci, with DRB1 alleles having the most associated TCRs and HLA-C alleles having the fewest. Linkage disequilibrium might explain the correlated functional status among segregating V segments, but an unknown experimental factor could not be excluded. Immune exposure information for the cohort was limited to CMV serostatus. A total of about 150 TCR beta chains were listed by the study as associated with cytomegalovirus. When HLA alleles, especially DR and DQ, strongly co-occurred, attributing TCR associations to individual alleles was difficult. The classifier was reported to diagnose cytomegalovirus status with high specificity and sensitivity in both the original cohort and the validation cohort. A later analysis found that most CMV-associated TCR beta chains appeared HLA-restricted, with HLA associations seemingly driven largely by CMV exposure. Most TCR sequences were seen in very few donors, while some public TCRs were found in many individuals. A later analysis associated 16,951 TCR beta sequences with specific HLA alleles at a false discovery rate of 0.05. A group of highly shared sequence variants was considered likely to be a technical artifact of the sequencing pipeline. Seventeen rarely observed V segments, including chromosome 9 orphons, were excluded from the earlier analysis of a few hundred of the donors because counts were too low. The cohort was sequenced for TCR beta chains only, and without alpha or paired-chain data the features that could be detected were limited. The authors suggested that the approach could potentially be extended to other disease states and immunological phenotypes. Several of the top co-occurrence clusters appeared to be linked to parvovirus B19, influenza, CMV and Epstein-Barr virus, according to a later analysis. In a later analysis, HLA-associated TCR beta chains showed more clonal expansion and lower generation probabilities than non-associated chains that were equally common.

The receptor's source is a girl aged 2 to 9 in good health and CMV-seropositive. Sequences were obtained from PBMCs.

Read as DNA, the sequence is TGTGCCAGCAGCCAAGATCCCGGGACAGCCTACGAGCAGTACTTC. This codes for CASSQDPGTAYEQYF. The sequence is built from TRBV14 and TRBJ2-7; TRBD1 lines up with 7 middle nucleotides. The CDR3 runs 15 amino acids, cysteine and phenylalanine included. The CDR3 DNA has 45 bases and is translated from base 1. Trimming leaves V shorter by 0 bases and J shorter by 2 bases, with the junction holding 4 bases beyond the gene matches. The germline V gene supplies CDR1 SGHDN and CDR2 FVKESK.